The clone carrying this T cell receptor (beta chain) was recorded many times. Antigen: not known. The CDR3 covers 15 residues. The V segment lost 3 bases and the J segment 0 bases; nucleotides outside the gene matches: 4. CDR1 and CDR2 (germline): MDHEN, SYDVKM. What was amplified from RNA transcripts were TCR beta CDR3 regions. HTBI primers were used for first-round RT-PCR of the TCR CDR3. TCRdb redid the calling of the multiplex PCR reads with MiXCR, one entry per CDR3 protein. The sample has some 600,000 distinct CDR3 sequences; approximately 15% are singletons. Exclusions: uncontrolled infection, other autoimmune disease, pregnancy, lactation. Orbital computed tomography, thyroid ultrasound, serum thyroxine and TRAb, and clinical symptoms together informed the diagnoses. 8.5 to 10 ml of fresh peripheral blood supplied the PBMCs. The data originate from a study of T cells in Graves' hyperthyroidism and ophthalmopathy.

General study findings and limits: Most thyroid clonotypes expanded above 0.001 were also detected in blood.

The chain is built from TRBV28 and TRBJ2-7; 8 bases are shared with TRBD2. The clonotype was recovered from a woman aged 25 to 39 with Graves' hyperthyroidism that later progressed to Graves' ophthalmopathy. The sample taken for sequencing was blood. CDR3 residues: CASSFSSGYSYEQYF. In DNA, the CDR3 is TGTGCCAGCAGTTTTTCTAGCGGGTACTCCTACGAGCAGTACTTC. The full variable domain, rest sourced from reference TRBV28 and TRBJ2-7, is DVKVTQSSRYLVKRTGEKVFLECVQDMDHENMFWYRQDPGLGLRLIYFSYDVKMKEKGDIPEGYSVSREKKERFSLILESASTNQTSMYLCASSFSSGYSYEQYFGPGTRLTVT.